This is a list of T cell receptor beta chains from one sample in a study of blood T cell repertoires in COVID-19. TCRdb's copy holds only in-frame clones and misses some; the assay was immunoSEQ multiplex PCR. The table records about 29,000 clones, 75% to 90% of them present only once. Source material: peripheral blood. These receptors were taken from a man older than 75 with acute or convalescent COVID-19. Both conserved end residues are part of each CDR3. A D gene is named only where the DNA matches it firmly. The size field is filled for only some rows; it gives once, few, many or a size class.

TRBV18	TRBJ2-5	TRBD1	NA	CASSPSGQGARETQYF	TGTGCCAGCTCACCCTCGGGACAGGGGGCGCGGGAGACCCAGTACTTC
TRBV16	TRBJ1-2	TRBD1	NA	CASSRDRDYGYTF	TGTGCCAGCAGCCGGGACAGGGACTATGGCTACACCTTC
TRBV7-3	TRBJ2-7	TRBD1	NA	CASSQATGALPGEQYF	TGTGCCAGCAGCCAGGCCACAGGGGCCCTGCCGGGCGAGCAGTACTTC
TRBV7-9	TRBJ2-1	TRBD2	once	CASSLQRGVYNEQFF	TGTGCCAGCAGCTTACAGCGGGGGGTCTACAATGAGCAGTTCTTC
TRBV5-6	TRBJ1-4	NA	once	CASSLPGAGGEKLFF	TGTGCCAGCAGCTTACCGGGCGCCGGGGGAGAAAAACTGTTTTTT
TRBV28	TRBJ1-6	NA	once	CASSHRQSTNSPLHF	TGTGCCAGCAGCCACCGACAGAGTACAAATTCACCCCTCCACTTT
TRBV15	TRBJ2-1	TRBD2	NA	CATKSGGQYNEQFF	TGTGCCACCAAAAGCGGGGGGCAGTACAATGAGCAGTTCTTC
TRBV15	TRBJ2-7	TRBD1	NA	CATSRAGGYYEQYF	TGTGCCACCAGCAGAGCAGGGGGATACTACGAGCAGTACTTC
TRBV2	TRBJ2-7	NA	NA	CASSQRGGRGYEQYF	TGTGCCAGCTCGCAACGGGGAGGTAGGGGCTACGAGCAGTACTTC
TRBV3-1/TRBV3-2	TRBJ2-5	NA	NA	CASSPYREGETQYF	TGTGCCAGCAGCCCGTACAGGGAGGGGGAGACCCAGTACTTC
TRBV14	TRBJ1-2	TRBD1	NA	CASRPDRFYGYTF	TGTGCCAGCAGACCGGACAGGTTCTATGGCTACACCTTC
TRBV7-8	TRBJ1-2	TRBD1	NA	CASSFRDRAANYGYTF	TGTGCCAGCAGCTTTCGTGACAGGGCGGCGAACTATGGCTACACCTTC
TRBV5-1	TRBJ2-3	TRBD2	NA	CASSLVAGGPADTQYF	TGCGCCAGCAGCTTGGTTGCGGGGGGGCCGGCAGATACGCAGTATTTT
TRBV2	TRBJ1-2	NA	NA	CASGSGEGFGYTF	TGTGCCAGCGGATCGGGAGAGGGGTTTGGCTACACCTTC
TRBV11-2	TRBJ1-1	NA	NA	CASSWRGPTGTEAFF	TGTGCCAGCAGCTGGCGGGGCCCGACTGGCACTGAAGCTTTCTTT
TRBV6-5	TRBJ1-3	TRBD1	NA	CASARQGARGNTIYF	TGTGCCAGCGCCAGACAGGGGGCGCGTGGAAACACCATATATTTT
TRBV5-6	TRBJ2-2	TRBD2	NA	CASSRLAGGHTGELFF	TGTGCCAGCAGCCGGCTAGCGGGGGGACACACCGGGGAGCTGTTTTTT
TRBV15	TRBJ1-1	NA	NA	CATSRDLAGDTEAFF	TGTGCCACCAGCAGAGATCTGGCAGGGGACACTGAAGCTTTCTTT
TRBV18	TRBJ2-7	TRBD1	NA	CASSPTGGSSYEQYF	TGTGCCAGCTCCCCCACAGGGGGCTCATCCTACGAGCAGTACTTC
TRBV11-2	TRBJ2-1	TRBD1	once	CASSLGRGPYNEQFF	TGTGCCAGCAGCTTGGGAAGGGGGCCATACAATGAGCAGTTCTTC
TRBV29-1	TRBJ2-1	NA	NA	CSVKRQGYEQFF	TGCAGCGTTAAAAGGCAGGGGTATGAGCAGTTCTTC
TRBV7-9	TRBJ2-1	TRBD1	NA	CASSPRQGYNEQFF	TGTGCCAGCAGCCCGCGACAGGGCTACAATGAGCAGTTCTTC
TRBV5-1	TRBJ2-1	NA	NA	CASSPTSNLAGNEQFF	TGCGCCAGCAGCCCGACGAGTAATTTAGCTGGCAATGAGCAGTTCTTC
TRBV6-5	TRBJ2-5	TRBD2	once	CASSYSLLAGETQYF	TGTGCCAGCAGTTACTCCTTACTAGCGGGGGAGACCCAGTACTTC
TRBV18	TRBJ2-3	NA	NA	CASSPPRQNTDTQYF	TGTGCCAGCTCACCACCGAGACAGAACACAGATACGCAGTATTTT
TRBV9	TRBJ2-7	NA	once	CASSVEVTGRALGEQYF	TGTGCCAGCAGCGTAGAGGTCACAGGGAGGGCGTTAGGGGAGCAGTACTTC
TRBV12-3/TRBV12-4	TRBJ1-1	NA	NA	CASSFSEDTEAFF	TGTGCCAGCAGTTTTTCCGAGGACACTGAAGCTTTCTTT
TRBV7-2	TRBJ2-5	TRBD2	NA	CASSPLAGGPKTQYF	TGTGCCAGCAGCCCTCTCGCGGGGGGGCCGAAGACCCAGTACTTC
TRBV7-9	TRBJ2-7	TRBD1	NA	CASSSPGQGGVEQYF	TGTGCCAGCAGCTCGCCGGGACAGGGGGGTGTGGAGCAGTACTTC
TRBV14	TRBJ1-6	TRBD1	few	CASSQVRDRGFYNSPLHF	TGTGCCAGCAGCCAAGTCCGGGACAGGGGGTTCTATAATTCACCCCTCCACTTT
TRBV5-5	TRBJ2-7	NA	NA	CASSFTPEGRGEQYF	TGTGCCAGCAGTTTCACGCCGGAGGGTCGCGGCGAGCAGTACTTC
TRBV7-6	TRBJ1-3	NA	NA	CASSLTGSSGNTIYF	TGTGCCAGCAGTTTAACAGGGTCCTCTGGAAACACCATATATTTT
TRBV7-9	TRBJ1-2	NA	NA	CASRGTGFGYTF	TGTGCCAGCAGGGGAACAGGGTTTGGCTACACCTTC
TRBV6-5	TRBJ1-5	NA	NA	CASRQGVYSNQPQHF	TGTGCCAGCAGACAGGGAGTATATAGCAATCAGCCCCAGCATTTT
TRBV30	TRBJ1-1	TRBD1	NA	CAWGTAYTEAFF	TGTGCCTGGGGGACAGCCTACACTGAAGCTTTCTTT
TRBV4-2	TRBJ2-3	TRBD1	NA	CASSQGAGTGSDTQYF	TGTGCCAGCAGCCAAGGGGCCGGGACAGGGAGCGATACGCAGTATTTT
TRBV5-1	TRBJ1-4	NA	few	CASSLVFNEKLFF	TGCGCCAGCAGCTTGGTCTTCAATGAAAAACTGTTTTTT
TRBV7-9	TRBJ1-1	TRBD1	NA	CASSPPGGIQDTEAFF	TGTGCCAGCAGCCCTCCAGGGGGGATTCAGGACACTGAAGCTTTCTTT
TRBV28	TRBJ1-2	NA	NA	CASRRPSRGYYGYTF	TGTGCCAGCCGGAGACCGAGTCGGGGATACTATGGCTACACCTTC
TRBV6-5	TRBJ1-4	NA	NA	CASSYGQLNEKLFF	TGTGCCAGCAGTTATGGGCAGCTGAATGAAAAACTGTTTTTT
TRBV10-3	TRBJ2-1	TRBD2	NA	CAISESFAGGFNEQFF	TGTGCCATCAGTGAGTCGTTTGCGGGGGGTTTCAATGAGCAGTTCTTC
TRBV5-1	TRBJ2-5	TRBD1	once	CASSRGQGGARTQYF	TGCGCCAGCAGCCGAGGACAGGGGGGTGCTCGGACCCAGTACTTC
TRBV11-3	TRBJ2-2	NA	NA	CASSFRSGTGELFF	TGTGCCAGCAGCTTTAGGAGCGGCACCGGGGAGCTGTTTTTT
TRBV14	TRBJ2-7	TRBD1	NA	CASSQDWRTGSKNEQYF	TGTGCCAGCAGCCAAGATTGGAGGACAGGGAGTAAGAACGAGCAGTACTTC
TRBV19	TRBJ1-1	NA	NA	CASIMRGGLGEAFF	TGTGCCAGTATCATGAGGGGGGGGTTAGGTGAAGCTTTCTTT
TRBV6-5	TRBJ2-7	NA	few	CASSLKPGSDEQYF	TGTGCCAGCAGCCTAAAGCCAGGGTCGGACGAGCAGTACTTC
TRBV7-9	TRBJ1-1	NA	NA	CASSTYGDTEAFF	TGTGCCAGCAGCACTTACGGGGACACTGAAGCTTTCTTT
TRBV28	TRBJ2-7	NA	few	CASSLWPSYEQYF	TGTGCCAGCAGTTTGTGGCCGTCCTACGAGCAGTACTTC
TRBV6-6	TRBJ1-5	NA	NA	CASSLDGGGNQPQHF	TGTGCCAGCAGCCTGGACGGGGGAGGCAATCAGCCCCAGCATTTT
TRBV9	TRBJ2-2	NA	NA	CASSPIPLSGTGELFF	TGTGCCAGCAGCCCGATCCCTTTGTCGGGCACCGGGGAGCTGTTTTTT
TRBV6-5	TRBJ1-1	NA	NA	CASRGAHREGEAFF	TGTGCCAGCAGAGGGGCCCACAGGGAGGGAGAAGCTTTCTTT
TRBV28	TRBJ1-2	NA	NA	CASSLRQGYGYTF	TGTGCCAGCAGTTTACGCCAGGGCTATGGCTACACCTTC
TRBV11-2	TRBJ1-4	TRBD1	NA	CASSATGVIEKLFF	TGTGCCAGCAGCGCGACAGGGGTGATTGAAAAACTGTTTTTT
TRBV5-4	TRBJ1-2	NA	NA	CASSLARATTYGYTF	TGTGCCAGCAGCTTGGCCAGGGCAACGACCTATGGCTACACCTTC
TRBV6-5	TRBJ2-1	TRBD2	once	CASTLGGGSYNEQFF	TGTGCCAGCACCCTGGGGGGGGGCTCCTACAATGAGCAGTTCTTC
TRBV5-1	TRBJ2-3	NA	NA	CASSLGRTSTDTQYF	TGCGCCAGCAGCTTGGGCAGGACTAGCACAGATACGCAGTATTTT
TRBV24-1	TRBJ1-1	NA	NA	CATSDEPLISTEAFF	TGTGCCACCAGTGACGAGCCCCTTATCTCCACTGAAGCTTTCTTT
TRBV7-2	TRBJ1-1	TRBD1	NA	CASRRDSLEAFF	TGTGCCAGCAGACGGGACAGCCTTGAAGCTTTCTTT
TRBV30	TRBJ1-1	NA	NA	CAWSRGLSTEAFF	TGTGCCTGGAGTCGGGGGTTGAGCACTGAAGCTTTCTTT